The rows below give T cell receptor beta chains drawn from one sample of a study of blood T cell repertoires in COVID-19. The assay was immunoSEQ multiplex PCR, and TCRdb's table has in-frame clones only and misses some. Of more than 95,000 clones listed, 81% are singletons. The sequenced material came from peripheral blood. These receptors all come from a man aged 30 to 45 with COVID-19, enrolled during active disease. CDR3s include the opening cysteine and the closing phenylalanine or tryptophan. Clone sizes are given selectively: once, few, many, or a class where the clone is expanded.

abundance: NA; v_gene: TRBV3-1/TRBV3-2; CDR3aa: CASSQDIASGYTF
abundance: NA; v_gene: TRBV19; CDR3aa: CASRPVGREWTPLHF
abundance: NA; v_gene: TRBV11-3; CDR3aa: CASSLDGTDTGELFF
abundance: NA; v_gene: TRBV5-6; CDR3aa: CASSPPFEEPGNQPQHF
abundance: NA; v_gene: TRBV30; CDR3aa: CAWAGTGLTEAFF
abundance: NA; v_gene: TRBV19; CDR3aa: CASSIEQGINQPQHF
abundance: NA; v_gene: TRBV6-5; CDR3aa: CARGGPSEGEQYF
abundance: NA; v_gene: TRBV18; CDR3aa: CASSRENTGELFF
abundance: few; v_gene: TRBV6-2/TRBV6-3; CDR3aa: CASSYPAALAAQETQYF
abundance: NA; v_gene: TRBV4-1; CDR3aa: CASSQVPAGQYNQPQHF
abundance: few; v_gene: TRBV6-5; CDR3aa: CASRREGRSPLHF
abundance: NA; v_gene: TRBV7-9; CDR3aa: CASSFSRGASGSWEQFF
abundance: NA; v_gene: TRBV27; CDR3aa: CASSVGIAFSSYNEQFF
abundance: NA; v_gene: TRBV2; CDR3aa: CASSSNRGNQPQHF
abundance: NA; v_gene: TRBV27; CDR3aa: CASSPGTVGNTIYF
abundance: NA; v_gene: TRBV12-1; CDR3aa: CASSPPHRGIGNQPQHF
abundance: NA; v_gene: TRBV1; CDR3aa: CTSSRLRTSGSNEQFF
abundance: NA; v_gene: TRBV9; CDR3aa: CASSQGTSGNIGGFYEQYF
abundance: NA; v_gene: TRBV9; CDR3aa: CASSPWSGGSTGELFF
abundance: large; v_gene: TRBV28; CDR3aa: CASSAQGYGNQPQHF
abundance: NA; v_gene: TRBV4-1; CDR3aa: CASSRFRTEGQFF
abundance: NA; v_gene: TRBV19; CDR3aa: CASNTRRGGFYTGELFF
abundance: NA; v_gene: TRBV6-2/TRBV6-3; CDR3aa: CASSYAGNQYSNQPQHF
abundance: NA; v_gene: TRBV7-9; CDR3aa: CASSRRVRSGGMNTEAFF
abundance: NA; v_gene: TRBV10-3; CDR3aa: CAISGTGDYGYTF
abundance: NA; v_gene: TRBV27; CDR3aa: CASSLILTDTQYF
abundance: NA; v_gene: TRBV7-3; CDR3aa: CASSLEDKETQYF
abundance: NA; v_gene: TRBV7-2; CDR3aa: CASSLVATDNQPQHF
abundance: NA; v_gene: TRBV11-3; CDR3aa: CASSLSSWTGGRAKNIQYF
abundance: NA; v_gene: TRBV7-9; CDR3aa: CASSSADARRNEKLFF
abundance: NA; v_gene: TRBV15; CDR3aa: CATSRGQALYSNQPQHF
abundance: NA; v_gene: TRBV12-5; CDR3aa: CASGTGTAYNSPLHF
abundance: NA; v_gene: TRBV28; CDR3aa: CASSLSLTQGGSSNQPQHF
abundance: NA; v_gene: TRBV10-2; CDR3aa: CASNEQGNNEQFF
abundance: NA; v_gene: TRBV4-1; CDR3aa: CASNKGQEGEKLFF
abundance: NA; v_gene: TRBV5-6; CDR3aa: CASSSDRGRRNQPQHF
abundance: few; v_gene: TRBV5-1; CDR3aa: CASSEIVNTEAFF
abundance: few; v_gene: TRBV27; CDR3aa: CASRTNQQPTLHF
abundance: NA; v_gene: TRBV2; CDR3aa: CASSEVAGPHQETQYF
abundance: once; v_gene: TRBV29-1; CDR3aa: CSVRQGGGYNEQFF
abundance: NA; v_gene: TRBV19; CDR3aa: CASKFANNQPQHF